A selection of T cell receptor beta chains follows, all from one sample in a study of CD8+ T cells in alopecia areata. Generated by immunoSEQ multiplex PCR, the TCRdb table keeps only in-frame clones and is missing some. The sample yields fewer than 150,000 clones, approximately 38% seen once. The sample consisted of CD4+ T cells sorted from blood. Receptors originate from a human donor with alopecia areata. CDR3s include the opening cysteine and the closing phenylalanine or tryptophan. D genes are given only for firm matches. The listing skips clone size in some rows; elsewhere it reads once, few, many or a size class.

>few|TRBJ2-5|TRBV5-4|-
TGTGCCAGCAGCGCAGGGGCTTACCAAGAGACCCAGTACTTC
CASSAGAYQETQYF
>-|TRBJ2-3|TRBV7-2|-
TGTGCCAGCAGCTTCTACACAGATACGCAGTATTTT
CASSFYTDTQYF
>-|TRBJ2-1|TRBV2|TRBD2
TGTGCCAGCAGTGAGGCGGGGGGCTTTGTGTATGAGCAGTTCTTC
CASSEAGGFVYEQFF
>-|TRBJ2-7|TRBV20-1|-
TGCAGTGCCTTCGGAGACAACGAGCAGTACTTC
CSAFGDNEQYF
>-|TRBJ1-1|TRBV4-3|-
TGCGCCAGCAGCCAAGATGCGCGGGGACCTGAAGCTTTCTTT
CASSQDARGPEAFF
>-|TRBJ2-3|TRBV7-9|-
TGTGCCAGAGCGACCCGGACCACAGATACGCAGTATTTT
CARATRTTDTQYF
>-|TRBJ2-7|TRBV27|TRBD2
TGTGCCAGCAGTTTACGACTAGCGGGTCGTTCCGAGCAGTACTTC
CASSLRLAGRSEQYF
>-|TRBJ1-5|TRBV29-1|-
TGCAGCGTTAACACAGGGTTTAGCCAGCCCCAGCATTTT
CSVNTGFSQPQHF
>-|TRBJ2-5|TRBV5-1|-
TGCGCCAGCAGCGCCCTATCCGGGGAAGAGACCCAGTACTTC
CASSALSGEETQYF
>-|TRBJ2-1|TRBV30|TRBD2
TGTGCCTGGAGTCCCTCTCGGACTAGCGGCTACAATGAGCAGTTCTTC
CAWSPSRTSGYNEQFF
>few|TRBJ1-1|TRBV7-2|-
TGTGCCAGCAGCCCCAACCGGGTTGTGAACACTGAAGCTTTCTTT
CASSPNRVVNTEAFF
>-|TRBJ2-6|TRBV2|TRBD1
TGTGCCAGCATTGAAGGGACAGCCTCGACCTCTGGGGCCAACGTCCTGACTTTC
CASIEGTASTSGANVLTF
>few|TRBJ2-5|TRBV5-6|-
TGTGCCAGCAGCTTGGGGTGGGCTAGCAGGGAGACCCAGTACTTC
CASSLGWASRETQYF
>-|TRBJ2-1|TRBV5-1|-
TGCGCCAGCAGTATAGCCCCTCAGGGGAATGAGCAGTTCTTC
CASSIAPQGNEQFF
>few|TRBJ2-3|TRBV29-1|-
TGCAGCGCTGGGGGCGGCACTAGCACAGATACGCAGTATTTT
CSAGGGTSTDTQYF
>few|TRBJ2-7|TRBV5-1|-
TGCGCCAGCAGCTTGGGGGGATACGAGCAGTACTTC
CASSLGGYEQYF
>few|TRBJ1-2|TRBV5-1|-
TGCGCCAGCAGACCCGACAGAAACTATGGCTACACCTTC
CASRPDRNYGYTF
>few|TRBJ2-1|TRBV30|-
TGTGCCTGGATCGACCACAATGAGCAGTTCTTC
CAWIDHNEQFF
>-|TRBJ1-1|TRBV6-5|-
TGTGCCAGCAGTTCGAGGCAGAACACTGAAGCTTTCTTT
CASSSRQNTEAFF
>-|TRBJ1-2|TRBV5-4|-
TGTGCCAGCAGCCGGGACAATAACTATGGCTACACCTTC
CASSRDNNYGYTF
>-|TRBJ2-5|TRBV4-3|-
TGCGCCAGCAGCCAAGGGGTGTACCAAGAGACCCAGTACTTC
CASSQGVYQETQYF
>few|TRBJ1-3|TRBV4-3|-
TGCGCCAGCAGCCAAGAAAAGGCCGGGTCTGGAAACACCATATATTTT
CASSQEKAGSGNTIYF
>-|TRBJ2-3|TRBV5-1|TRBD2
TGCGCCAGCAGCGCTGGACTAGCGGGAGTAGATACGCAGTATTTT
CASSAGLAGVDTQYF
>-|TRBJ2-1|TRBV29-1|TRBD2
TGCAGCGCCCGCTCTGGACTAGCGGGAGAGGGATTCGGTTGGAATGAGCAGTTCTTC
CSARSGLAGEGFGWNEQFF
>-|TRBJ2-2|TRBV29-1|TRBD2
TGCAGCGTTGAAGAGGGGCCGGGAGGGACCGGGGAGCTGTTTTTT
CSVEEGPGGTGELFF
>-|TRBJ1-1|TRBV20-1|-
TGCAGTGCCCGAGGGGAAACTGAAGCTTTCTTT
CSARGETEAFF
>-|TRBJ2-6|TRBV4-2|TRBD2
TGTGCCAGCAGCCAAGATCTGATAGCGGGGATCTCTGGGGCCAACGTCCTGACTTTC
CASSQDLIAGISGANVLTF
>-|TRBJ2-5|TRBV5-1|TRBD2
TGCGCCAGCAGCAGGGGACTAGCGGGGGAGACCCAGTACTTC
CASSRGLAGETQYF
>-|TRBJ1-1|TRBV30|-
TGTGCCTGGAGTGTGGGGCGGAACACTGAAGCTTTCTTT
CAWSVGRNTEAFF
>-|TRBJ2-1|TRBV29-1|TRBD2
TGCAGCGTTGAAGCACTAGCGGGGAGCGAGCAGTTCTTC
CSVEALAGSEQFF
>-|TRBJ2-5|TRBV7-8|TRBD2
TGTGCCAGCAGCTTAGCTCTAGCGGGGGGATGGACCCAGTACTTC
CASSLALAGGWTQYF
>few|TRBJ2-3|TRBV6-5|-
TGTGCCAGCATCCAAGGAACTAGCACAGATACGCAGTATTTT
CASIQGTSTDTQYF
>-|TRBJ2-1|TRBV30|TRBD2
TGTGCCTACTCCGGGACTAGCGGAGACAATGAGCAGTTCTTC
CAYSGTSGDNEQFF
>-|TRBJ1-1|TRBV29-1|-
TGCAGCGTTTCTAAGACAGTGATGAACACTGAAGCTTTCTTT
CSVSKTVMNTEAFF
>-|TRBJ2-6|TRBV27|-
TGTGCCAGCAGTCCCGAGACCTGGTATAGCTCTGGGGCCAACGTCCTGACTTTC
CASSPETWYSSGANVLTF
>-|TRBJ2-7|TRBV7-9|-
TGTGCCAGCAGAGGCTCCTACGAGCAGTACTTC
CASRGSYEQYF
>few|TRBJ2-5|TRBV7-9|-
TGTGCCAGCAGCTTGGGGGTTCGAGAGACCCAGTACTTC
CASSLGVRETQYF
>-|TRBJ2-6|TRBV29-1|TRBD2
TGCAGCGTTGAAACCTATAGCGGGAGCGGGGCCAACGTCCTGACTTTC
CSVETYSGSGANVLTF
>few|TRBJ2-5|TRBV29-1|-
TGCAGCTCTCGAGCGGCGGGTCGGGAGACCCAGTACTTC
CSSRAAGRETQYF
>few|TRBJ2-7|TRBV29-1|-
TGCAGCGTTGCAGGACAGCACGAGCAGTACTTC
CSVAGQHEQYF
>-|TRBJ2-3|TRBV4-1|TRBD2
TGCGCCAGCAGCCAAGATAGTAGCGGGGGGGCCCGAGATACGCAGTATTTT
CASSQDSSGGARDTQYF